The 23 T cell receptor beta chains given below trace back to one sample, sequenced in a study of T cell repertoires in cytomegalovirus infection. TCRdb re-derived calls from the reads in MiXCR, one entry per CDR3 protein. This table holds around 300,000 distinct CDR3 sequences, over 20% found once. Sequenced: PBMCs. The source of these receptors is a human donor in good health (CMV status not recorded). Some clones in this sample may be carry-over from other donors' samples.

In its sample, this clonotype was seen many times. J is TRBJ2-2 and V is TRBV7-2; 7 nucleotides agree with TRBD1. Germline V gives CDR1 SGHTA, CDR2 FQGNSA. This CDR3 contains 14 residues. V gave up 5 bases and J gave up 2 bases; unmatched junction bases: 2. In DNA form, the CDR3 reads TGTGCCAGCAGCGGGGACAGCAACACCGGGGAGCTGTTTTTT. Amino acid sequence: CASSGDSNTGELFF.

The chain recombines TRBV10-3 with TRBJ2-2, with 7 bases fitting TRBD2. V shed 2 bases, J shed 7 bases, and the junction held 4 bases outside the gene matches. CDR1 is ENHRY, CDR2 SYGVKD, per germline. The CDR3 covers 14 residues. The CDR3 nucleotides read TGTGCCATCAGTGAGCTGCGGGAGTACGGGGAGCTGTTTTTT. It yields the protein CAISELREYGELFF.

The V and J genes are TRBV9 and TRBJ2-5, with D unresolved. This CDR3 contains 13 residues. The germline V gene has CDR1 SGDLS and CDR2 YYNGEE. Trimming cost V 4 bases and J 3 bases, with 10 bases left between them. The CDR3: CASSPLPKETQYF. For the CDR3, the DNA is TGTGCCAGCAGCCCCCTCCCCAAAGAGACCCAGTACTTC.

In this sample, this clonotype turned up a few times. The chain employs TRBV28 and TRBJ2-1, with 9 bases fitting TRBD2. This CDR3 spans 17 amino acids. Germline V gene sequence: CDR1 MDHEN, CDR2 SYDVKM. The junction had 8 bases not matched to a gene; V was cut back by 5 bases and J by 0 bases. CDR3 nucleotides: TGTGCCAGCAGTCCCCCCCGTAGCGGGAGCTCCTACAATGAGCAGTTCTTC. Translating it yields CASSPPRSGSSYNEQFF.

A few counts support this clonotype. The chain carries TRBV28 and TRBJ2-5, with 9 nucleotides matching TRBD1. The germline CDR1 and CDR2 sequences are MDHEN and SYDVKM. V trimming: 6 bases; J trimming: 3 bases; junction bases outside the gene matches: 5. The CDR3 is 14 amino acids. The CDR3 nucleotides read TGTGCCAGCAGGGGGACAGGGAGGGAAGAGACCCAGTACTTC. Translated, it gives CASRGTGREETQYF.

This clonotype was seen ten or more times. The V gene is TRBV7-2, the J gene TRBJ2-1; 11 bases line up with TRBD2. The CDR3 runs 16 residues. Germline values: CDR1 SGHTA, CDR2 FQGNSA. Trimming removed 5 bases from V and 7 bases from J; junction bases left unmatched: 10. The CDR3 is CASSIALAGGGNEQFF. CDR3 in DNA: TGTGCCAGCAGCATCGCTCTAGCGGGGGGAGGAAATGAGCAGTTCTTC.

This clonotype has a handful of counts. The chain employs TRBV19 and TRBJ2-5; D may be TRBD1 or TRBD2 (6 bases each). The V end lost 7 bases, the J end lost 5 bases, and 17 bases lay between the germline ends. The CDR3 covers 14 residues. CDR1 is LNHDA and CDR2 is SQIVND in the germline V gene (reference sequence). The CDR3 sequence: CASNPRGRTETQYF. The DNA of the CDR3 is TGTGCCAGTAACCCCCGGGGGCGAACGGAGACCCAGTACTTC.

The rearrangement links TRBV7-9 to TRBJ2-7; TRBD2 is a possible D gene (6 bases). Per the germline V gene, CDR1 is SEHNR and CDR2 is FQNEAQ (reference sequence). The CDR3 is made up of 14 amino acids. V was cut by 4 bases and J by 6 bases, with 16 bases left in between. The CDR3 nucleotides read TGTGCCAGCAGCTCCGGTGTAGCGCGGGGCGAGCAGTACTTC. This sequence encodes CASSSGVARGEQYF.

The chain employs TRBV29-1 and TRBJ2-1; a weak D match, TRBD1 (6 bases). Germline CDR1 is SQVTM and CDR2 is ANQGSEA. The germline V and J ends were trimmed by 1 base and 9 bases, with 13 bases remaining between them. This CDR3 contains 13 residues. CDR3: CSVEATGFGEQFF. The DNA of the CDR3 is TGCAGCGTTGAAGCTACAGGGTTTGGTGAGCAGTTCTTC.

This sequence joins TRBV28 and TRBJ2-7; D possibly corresponds to TRBD1 (6 bases). In germline, CDR1 is MDHEN, CDR2 SYDVKM. The V end lost 7 bases, the J end lost 3 bases, and 10 bases lay between the germline ends. This CDR3 region has 12 residues. CDR3 loop: CASKGVYYEQYF. CDR3 DNA sequence: TGTGCCAGCAAGGGGGTGTACTACGAGCAGTACTTC.

In this sample, this clonotype turned up a few times. The chain recombines TRBV7-6 with TRBJ1-2; D is unclear. The V end lost 6 bases, the J end lost 2 bases, and 10 bases lay between the germline ends. There are 13 residues in the CDR3. Germline V lookup: CDR1 SGHVS, CDR2 FNYEAQ. The CDR3 coding sequence is TGTGCCAGCAGGCCTACAGAGAACTATGGCTACACCTTC. The encoded protein is CASRPTENYGYTF.

This clonotype has only a few counts. This chain connects TRBV28 to TRBJ1-4, with a tentative D call TRBD1 (5 bases). The CDR3 sequence is 15 residues long. Germline CDR1 and CDR2: MDHEN and SYDVKM. V gave up 6 bases and J gave up 7 bases, with 18 bases separating them. The CDR3 is CASRPQKGRGEKLFF. CDR3 DNA: TGTGCCAGCAGGCCCCAGAAGGGGAGAGGTGAAAAACTGTTTTTT. The full variable domain, completed using reference TRBV28 and TRBJ1-4, is DVKVTQSSRYLVKRTGEKVFLECVQDMDHENMFWYRQDPGLGLRLIYFSYDVKMKEKGDIPEGYSVSREKKERFSLILESASTNQTSMYLCASRPQKGRGEKLFFGSGTQLSVL.

This clonotype was seen repeatedly, ten times or more. The V and J genes are TRBV28 and TRBJ2-7, with a tentative D call TRBD1 (5 bases). Deletions cut 2 bases from V and 2 bases from J, with 10 bases between. The CDR3 contains 14 residues. Germline V lookup: CDR1 MDHEN, CDR2 SYDVKM. CDR3 sequence reads: CASSLEQAPYEQYF. The CDR3 coding sequence is TGTGCCAGCAGTTTAGAACAGGCGCCCTACGAGCAGTACTTC.

This clonotype was counted many times. The junction shows a germline mismatch at one end, possibly a read error. The rearrangement joins TRBV2 to TRBJ2-2; 12 positions match TRBD1. Germline V CDR1 and CDR2: SNHLY, FYNNEI. The CDR3 is made up of 16 amino acids. Here the CDR3 DNA reads TGTGCCAGCAGACCGGGACAGGGGGCGAATACCGGGGAGCTGTTTTTT. Translation gives CASRPGQGANTGELFF.

The chain recombines TRBV28 with TRBJ2-1; 7 bases fit TRBD1. CDR1 and CDR2 from the germline V gene are MDHEN and SYDVKM. The CDR3 contains 14 residues. The V gene end was trimmed by 5 bases and the J gene end by 8 bases; junction bases not matched to a gene: 9. The CDR3 DNA follows: TGTGCCAGCAGTATCGACAGGGCTCGGGATGAGCAGTTCTTC. Translating gives CASSIDRARDEQFF. Using reference TRBV28 and TRBJ2-1 for the parts outside the CDR3, the full variable domain is DVKVTQSSRYLVKRTGEKVFLECVQDMDHENMFWYRQDPGLGLRLIYFSYDVKMKEKGDIPEGYSVSREKKERFSLILESASTNQTSMYLCASSIDRARDEQFFGPGTRLTVL.

The V call is TRBV7-2, the J call TRBJ2-3, with D uncertain. The CDR3 extends over 14 amino acids. Between the trimmed V and J ends, which lost 6 bases and 3 bases, there was a span of 13 bases. CDR1 SGHTA and CDR2 FQGNSA come from the germline V gene. The CDR3, as DNA: TGTGCCAGCAGACAAAGTCTAGTGACAGATACGCAGTATTTT. Its protein is CASRQSLVTDTQYF.

The chain has TRBV5-1 and TRBJ1-1; 8 nucleotides match TRBD1. The germline gives CDR1 SGHRS, CDR2 YFSETQ. V was clipped by 4 bases and J by 3 bases; unmatched bases: 8. The CDR3 totals 15 residues. The CDR3 sequence is CASSGWTGSDTEAFF. CDR3 nucleotide sequence: TGCGCCAGCAGCGGCTGGACAGGGTCGGACACTGAAGCTTTCTTT.

This clonotype was observed a few times. The chain employs TRBV12-3 or TRBV12-4 and TRBJ2-2, with unresolved D. V lost 10 bases and J lost 7, with 16 bases in between. CDR3 length: 13 residues. The DNA of the CDR3 is TGTGCCACCTCCTCAGTGGCTCTCGGGGAGCTGTTTTTT. Amino acid sequence: CATSSVALGELFF.

This clonotype appeared many times. The genes are TRBV7-2 and TRBJ1-4; D remains unclear. Germline assignment: CDR1 SGHTA and CDR2 FQGNSA. This CDR3 region has 15 residues. Trimming removed 5 bases at V and 4 bases at J, with 14 bases between. In nucleotides, the CDR3 is TGTGCCAGCAGCACTGGGAGTAGCCTTAATGAAAAACTGTTTTTT. Its translation is CASSTGSSLNEKLFF.

In this sample, this clonotype turned up many times. The chain links TRBV7-2 to TRBJ1-6; D perhaps matches TRBD1 (5 bases). Trimming took off 2 bases at V and 7 bases at J, with 15 bases between the two ends. CDR1 and CDR2 (germline): SGHTA, FQGNSA. The CDR3 runs to 16 residues. The CDR3 DNA sequence: TGTGCCAGCAGCTTACAGGGAGGGGTGCGGAATTCACCCCTCCACTTT. This codes for CASSLQGGVRNSPLHF.

The J gene is TRBJ1-1, the V gene TRBV20-1, with 8 bases identical to TRBD1. This CDR3 comprises 13 residues. J was trimmed by 6 bases and V by 6 bases; bases with no gene match: 9. From germline, CDR1 is DFQATT and CDR2 SNEGSKA (reference sequence). The DNA for the CDR3 is TGCAGTGCCGAGACAGGGGTCGCGGCTGAAGCTTTCTTT. Translation: CSAETGVAAEAFF.

The J gene is TRBJ2-1, the V gene TRBV12-3 or TRBV12-4, with TRBD2 identical over 13 bases. The trim removed 5 bases at V and 8 bases at J, leaving 6 bases unmatched. The CDR3 contains 15 residues. The CDR3 DNA reads TGTGCCAGCAGTCGACTAGCGGGAGGTCCCCATGAGCAGTTCTTC. Its protein product is CASSRLAGGPHEQFF.

This clonotype was seen a few times. This sequence joins TRBV11-3 and TRBJ2-3; perhaps TRBD2 as D (6 bases). CDR3 size: 15 residues. The V gene lost 5 bases and the J gene lost 6 bases, with 18 bases spanning the gap. Germline V gives CDR1 SGHNT, CDR2 YENEEA. The CDR3 nucleotides are TGTGCCAGCAGCCCCCGGGGACTCCTCTCGGATACGCAGTATTTT. This gives the protein CASSPRGLLSDTQYF.